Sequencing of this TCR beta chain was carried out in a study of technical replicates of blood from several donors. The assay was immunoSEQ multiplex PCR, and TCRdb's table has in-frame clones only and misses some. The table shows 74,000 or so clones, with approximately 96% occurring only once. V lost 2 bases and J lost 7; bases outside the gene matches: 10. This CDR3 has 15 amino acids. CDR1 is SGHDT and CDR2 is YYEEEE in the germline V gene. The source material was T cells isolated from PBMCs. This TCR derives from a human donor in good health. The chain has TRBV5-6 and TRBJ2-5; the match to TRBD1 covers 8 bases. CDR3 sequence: CASSFWDRRRGTQYF. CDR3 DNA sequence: TGTGCCAGCAGCTTTTGGGACAGGAGAAGGGGGACCCAGTACTTC.